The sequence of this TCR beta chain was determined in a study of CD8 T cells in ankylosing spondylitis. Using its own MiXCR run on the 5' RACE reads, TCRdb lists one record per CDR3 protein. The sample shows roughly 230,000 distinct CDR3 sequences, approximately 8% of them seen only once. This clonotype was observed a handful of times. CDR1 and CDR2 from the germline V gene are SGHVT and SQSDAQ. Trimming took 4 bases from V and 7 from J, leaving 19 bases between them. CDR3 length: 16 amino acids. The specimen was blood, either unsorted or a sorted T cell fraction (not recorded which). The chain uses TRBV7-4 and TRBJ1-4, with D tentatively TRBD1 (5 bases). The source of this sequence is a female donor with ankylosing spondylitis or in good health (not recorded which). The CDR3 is CASSSFGGDGGEKLFF. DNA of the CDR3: TGTGCCAGCAGCTCGTTCGGGGGGGACGGTGGTGAAAAACTGTTTTTT. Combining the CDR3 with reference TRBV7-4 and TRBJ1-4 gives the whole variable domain GAGVSQSPRYKVAKRGRDVALRCDSISGHVTLYWYRQTLGQGSEVLTYSQSDAQRDKSGRPSGRFSAERPERSVSTLKIQRTEQGDSAVYLCASSSFGGDGGEKLFFGSGTQLSVL.